This T cell receptor (beta chain) was retrieved from a study of blood T cell repertoires in COVID-19. Study at large: The analysed material was cDNA or gDNA that came from T cells, B-cell-depleted T cells, or PBMCs.

Here immunoSEQ multiplex PCR was the method, and the copy in TCRdb shows in-frame clones only, minus some. Among some 150,000 clones listed, roughly 90% were seen once. Germline V gene data show CDR1 as KGHSH and CDR2 as LQKENI. V was trimmed by 3 bases and J by 3 bases, leaving 9 bases between them. The CDR3 sequence is 13 residues long. The sequence came from a man in his fifties or sixties with active or convalescent COVID-19. The rearrangement joins TRBV18 to TRBJ2-7; D gene unclear. Sequencing input: peripheral blood. CDR3 sequence reads: CASSPGSFYEQYF. The CDR3 DNA sequence: TGTGCCAGCTCACCTGGCAGTTTCTACGAGCAGTACTTC.